Each of the 24 T cell receptor beta chains below was sequenced from the same sample in a study of T cells in Graves' hyperthyroidism and ophthalmopathy. Amplification targeted TCR beta CDR3 regions from RNA transcripts. Using the HTBI primer set, a first-round RT-PCR was run on the TCR CDR3. TCRdb reprocessed the multiplex PCR reads via MiXCR and lists one record per CDR3 protein. The repertoire holds some 460,000 distinct CDR3 sequences, with approximately 15% as singletons. Sample: blood. All receptors derive from a woman younger than 30 with Graves' hyperthyroidism.

The chain links TRBV19 to TRBJ2-2; D not resolved. Germline CDR1 and CDR2: LNHDA and SQIVND (reference sequence). Trimming shortened V by 3 bases and J by 6 bases, and 8 bases separated the two germline ends. The CDR3 runs 13 residues. The CDR3 is CASSIGLAGELFF. DNA for the CDR3: TGTGCCAGTAGTATCGGTCTGGCCGGGGAGCTGTTTTTT.

This clonotype was seen a few times. CDR3 DNA: TGTGCCAGCAATAGAGTCAGTCAGCCCCAGCATTTT. Its protein product is CASNRVSQPQHF. The chain has TRBV28 and TRBJ1-5; no clear D gene. This CDR3 has 12 amino acids. The V gene lost 7 bases and the J gene lost 6 bases, with 10 bases spanning the gap. Germline V lookup: CDR1 MDHEN, CDR2 SYDVKM.

The rearrangement links TRBV19 to TRBJ2-7; 8 nucleotides line up with TRBD1. The CDR3 covers 14 residues. The trim removed 5 bases at V and 2 bases at J, leaving 5 bases unmatched. Germline V lookup: CDR1 LNHDA, CDR2 SQIVND (reference sequence). CDR3 protein: CASSWTGNTYEQYF. CDR3 coding DNA: TGTGCCAGTAGTTGGACAGGGAATACCTACGAGCAGTACTTC.

As to this clonotype: A read error may be the cause here, since a much bigger clone is one base away. The chain couples TRBV20-1 to TRBJ2-1; perhaps TRBD1 as D (6 bases). The CDR3 has 16 residues. Germline V CDR1 and CDR2: DFQATT, SNEGSKA (reference sequence). Trimming cost V 3 bases and J 12 bases, with 27 bases left between them. The CDR3 loop reads CSARGADRRTNLRQFF. CDR3 nucleotides: TGCAGTGCTAGGGGGGCCGACAGGCGGACGAACCTTCGGCAGTTCTTC.

This clonotype was counted ten times or more. The genes are TRBV12-3 or TRBV12-4 and TRBJ2-1, with 8 positions matching TRBD2. V shed 4 bases and J 2 bases; nucleotides not matched to a gene: 4. The CDR3 is made up of 15 amino acids. CDR3 in DNA: TGTGCCAGCAGTTCACTAGCGGAGACCTACAATGAGCAGTTCTTC. Translated, it gives CASSSLAETYNEQFF.

Comments on this clonotype: A much larger clone is a single base away; this may be a read error. The chain joins TRBV5-6 to TRBJ2-5; a possible D gene is TRBD1 (5 bases). Germline V lookup: CDR1 SGHDT, CDR2 YYEEEE. CDR3 length equals 14 residues. The CDR3 protein is CAISHRQGFETQYF. Here the CDR3 DNA reads TGTGCCATCAGCCACCGTCAGGGTTTCGAGACCCAGTACTTC.

This clonotype was observed at least ten times. The chain has TRBV28 and TRBJ1-5; D perhaps matches TRBD1 (5 bases). The CDR3 is 14 residues long. V lost 4 bases, J lost 3 bases, and 10 bases lay in between. Germline-derived CDR1 and CDR2 are MDHEN and SYDVKM. CDR3 amino acids: CASSSGEVNQPQHF. The DNA of the CDR3 is TGTGCCAGCAGTTCGGGGGAAGTCAATCAGCCCCAGCATTTT.

J is TRBJ2-1 and V is TRBV7-9; TRBD1 matches at 7 bases. Germline values: CDR1 SEHNR, CDR2 FQNEAQ (reference sequence). This CDR3 has 14 amino acids. V was clipped by 5 bases and J by 7 bases; unmatched bases: 8. The chain's CDR3 is CASSPGGGANEQFF. CDR3 in DNA: TGTGCCAGCAGCCCAGGGGGTGGAGCAAATGAGCAGTTCTTC.

This clonotype was seen ten or more times. The chain combines TRBV15 with TRBJ2-5; D is possibly TRBD1 or TRBD2 (5 bases each). There are 16 residues in the CDR3. Trimming left V 0 bases short and J 3 bases short, with 14 bases between. Germline CDR1 is LNHNV and CDR2 is YYDKDF (reference sequence). CDR3 sequence reads: CATSRDRGWDEETQYF. CDR3 coding DNA: TGTGCCACCAGCAGAGATCGGGGCTGGGATGAAGAGACCCAGTACTTC.

Regarding this clonotype: This sequence may be a read error, since a much larger clone differs from it by one base. The chain uses TRBV6-1 and TRBJ2-5; D is possibly TRBD2 (5 bases). This CDR3 is 13 amino acids long. The germline CDR1 and CDR2 sequences are MNHNS and SASEGT. Trimming took off 5 bases at V and 3 bases at J, with 10 bases between the two ends. CDR3 in DNA: TGTGCCAGCAGTCAGGACTTAGAAGAGACCCAGTACTTC. This codes for CASSQDLEETQYF.

This clonotype was found many times. The chain combines TRBV28 with TRBJ1-5, with a tentative D call TRBD1 (6 bases). This CDR3 contains 16 residues. V was pared by 8 bases and J by 11 bases, with 28 bases between. The germline V gene has CDR1 MDHEN and CDR2 SYDVKM. The CDR3: CASLPGGRPPTLAQHF. The CDR3 bases are TGTGCCAGCCTTCCCGGGGGCAGGCCGCCCACCCTAGCCCAGCATTTT.

There are many counts of this clonotype. The V gene is TRBV3-1, the J gene TRBJ2-1; 15 positions match TRBD2. The germline V gene has CDR1 LGHDT and CDR2 YNNKEL (reference sequence). Trimming at V came to 10 bases and at J to 9 bases, leaving 10 bases not matched to a gene. The CDR3 totals 15 residues. CDR3 region: CATRRTSGRVGEQFF. The CDR3 DNA reads TGTGCCACCCGAAGGACTAGCGGGAGGGTTGGTGAGCAGTTCTTC.

The chain links TRBV7-9 to TRBJ2-1; TRBD1 matches at 8 bases. The trim removed 2 bases at V and 4 bases at J, leaving 7 bases unmatched. Germline CDR1 is SEHNR and CDR2 is FQNEAQ (reference sequence). The CDR3 has 16 residues. CDR3 nucleotides: TGTGCCAGCAGCTTATGGACAGGGTCTTATTACAATGAGCAGTTCTTC. Protein sequence: CASSLWTGSYYNEQFF.

This clonotype was observed many times. J is TRBJ1-2 and V is TRBV7-6; a weak D match, TRBD1 (5 bases). Trimming removed 5 bases from V and 0 bases from J, with 13 bases in between. Germline CDR1 SGHVS, CDR2 FNYEAQ. The CDR3 spans 15 residues. CDR3 DNA sequence: TGTGCCAGCAGCCAATCCATGGGGCCTAACTATGGCTACACCTTC. This translates into CASSQSMGPNYGYTF.

This clonotype was counted many times. The chain joins TRBV2 to TRBJ2-1; D call uncertain. CDR1 is SNHLY, CDR2 FYNNEI, per germline. V was cut by 8 bases and J by 6 bases, with 26 bases left in between. The CDR3 totals 17 residues. CDR3 nucleotides: TGTGCCAGCCAGGCAGGTTTCCTCCACACCCGTTTCAATGAGCAGTTCTTC. It specifies CASQAGFLHTRFNEQFF.

V gene TRBV6-8 combines with J gene TRBJ2-3, with a possible D match to TRBD2 (7 bases). Germline CDR1 and CDR2: MNHGY and SAAAGT. Trimming left V 6 bases short and J 8 bases short, with 36 bases between. This CDR3 spans 20 amino acids. The DNA of the CDR3 is TGTGCCAGCAGCCCCTCCTCTCGCGGGGGACGAGGGGGGGAGAGTGGTACGCAGTATTTT. It encodes CASSPSSRGGRGGESGTQYF.

The CDR3 region is CASSYQAPGAGNTIYF. DNA for the CDR3: TGTGCCAGCAGTTATCAGGCCCCTGGGGCTGGAAACACCATATATTTT. J is TRBJ1-3 and V is TRBV27; D gene uncertain. The CDR3 consists of 16 residues. V dropped 4 bases and J dropped 2 bases, with 15 bases sitting between them. CDR1 is MNHEY and CDR2 is SMNVEV in the germline V gene (reference sequence).

This clonotype was seen many times. This chain connects TRBV6-2 or TRBV6-3 to TRBJ2-1; D unclear. The germline V gene encodes CDR1 MNHEY and CDR2 SVGEGT. V shed 0 bases and J shed 7 bases, with 7 bases lying between them. The CDR3 is 13 residues long. In DNA form, the CDR3 reads TGTGCCAGCAGTTACTCGCTCCGTAATGAGCAGTTCTTC. It encodes CASSYSLRNEQFF.

The V gene is TRBV12-3 or TRBV12-4, the J gene TRBJ2-3, with D possibly matching TRBD1 (5 bases). The CDR3 has 16 residues. Trimming removed 2 bases at V and 0 bases at J, with 12 bases between. The DNA for the CDR3 is TGTGCCAGCAGTTTAAGGGGAAGCCCTAGCACAGATACGCAGTATTTT. Amino acids: CASSLRGSPSTDTQYF.

The V call is TRBV7-2, the J call TRBJ1-3, with TRBD1 matching 7 bases. V lost 4 bases, J lost 2 bases, and 5 bases stayed unmatched. The CDR3 is 15 amino acids. Germline CDR1 is SGHTA and CDR2 is FQGNSA. The CDR3 DNA sequence: TGTGCCAGCAGCTGGGACAGTCAAACTGGAAACACCATATATTTT. Translated: CASSWDSQTGNTIYF. The full variable domain, its missing parts supplied by reference TRBV7-2 and TRBJ1-3, is GAGVSQSPSNKVTEKGKDVELRCDPISGHTALYWYRQSLGQGLEFLIYFQGNSAPDKSGLPSDRFSAERTGGSVSTLTIQRTQQEDSAVYLCASSWDSQTGNTIYFGEGSWLTVV.

In its sample, this clonotype was seen many times. This CDR3 reads CASSEVLRVITDTQYF. CDR3 coding DNA: TGTGCCAGCAGTGAAGTATTAAGGGTTATCACAGATACGCAGTATTTT. This chain uses TRBV2 with TRBJ2-3; D is unresolved. Trimming stripped 1 base from V and 2 bases from J, with 13 bases between. Germline CDR1 SNHLY, CDR2 FYNNEI. This CDR3 contains 16 residues.

In its sample, this clonotype was seen a few times. The V and J genes are TRBV27 and TRBJ1-6; D perhaps matches TRBD1 (5 bases). CDR3 length: 16 amino acids. V was shortened by 4 bases and J by 5 bases, with 15 bases between the two germline ends. Germline loops: CDR1 MNHEY, CDR2 SMNVEV (reference sequence). CDR3 coding DNA: TGTGCCAGCAGTTCCTACGGGGGACTGGATAATTCACCCCTCCACTTT. It specifies CASSSYGGLDNSPLHF.

There are many counts of this clonotype. The V call is TRBV7-2, the J call TRBJ2-5; D not certain. CDR3 length equals 12 residues. Germline assignment: CDR1 SGHTA and CDR2 FQGNSA. V was cut by 5 bases and J by 5 bases, with 9 bases left in between. The chain's CDR3 is CASSKGRETQYF. CDR3 DNA sequence: TGTGCCAGCAGCAAAGGCCGGGAGACCCAGTACTTC.

The chain couples TRBV7-3 to TRBJ2-1; unclear D gene. The CDR3 loop spans 13 amino acids. V lost 5 bases, J lost 7 bases, and 12 bases lay in between. Per the germline V gene, CDR1 is SGHTA and CDR2 is FQGTGA. The CDR3 DNA reads TGTGCCAGCAGCCCAAAGCCGGGTAATGAGCAGTTCTTC. Its translation is CASSPKPGNEQFF.